This paragraph covers one TCR beta chain sequence. Its antigen remains unidentified. The sample holds no much larger clone one base away, and base qualities are not on file. Library preparation used RT-PCR. For sequencing, an Illumina HiSeq 2500 was employed. Through fastp at Q25 and MiXCR, TCRdb rebuilt clones from the public reads, retaining in-frame beta chains. One record per CDR3 amino acid sequence lists the most common genes and DNA. The sample table holds 750,000 to 850,000 distinct CDR3 sequences, of which about 18% were seen once. The leading ten clones occupy roughly a tenth of the sample. These data come from a study of response to subunit inactivated influenza vaccine (dated by TCRdb to between 2017 and 2018). As for the study more broadly: Deep quantitative profiling of the T cell receptor repertoire was used in the study to follow responses to a trivalent subunit inactivated influenza vaccine.

Results and caveats for the whole study, not just this receptor: The authors proposed that each seasonal influenza vaccination may bring in only a limited number of new T cells.

This receptor was identified in a man aged 50-60 years who received an inactivated influenza vaccine. Donor details come from another sample of the same person, matched by shared clones. Sequenced here: PBMCs from blood, sampled less than 6 days after vaccination.

The bases read TGTGCCAGCAGCGCATCGACGGCCTCCTACGAGCAGTACTTC. Its translation reads: CASSASTASYEQYF. Recombination connected TRBV9 to TRBJ2-7, with the D gene not confidently named. The trim is 3 bases for V and 0 bases for J, with a gap of 10 bases between the germline ends. The germline V gene supplies CDR1 SGDLS and CDR2 YYNGEE. The CDR3 runs 14 residues from the cysteine to the phenylalanine. The retained sequence is limited to the CDR3, 42 bases, with the frame set at the first base.